The 21 T cell receptor beta chains listed next were all sequenced from one sample in a study of cytomegalovirus exposure and HLA in healthy donors. Primers: 60 Vbeta forward and 13 Jbeta reverse. Method: immunoSEQ multiplex PCR; TCRdb's copy keeps in-frame clones and lacks some. The table has roughly 250,000 clones, roughly 80% seen once. The sample consisted of PBMCs. These receptors all come from a girl aged 2-10 years in good health and CMV-seronegative.

This chain uses TRBV7-2 with TRBJ1-2; D unresolved. This CDR3 spans 15 amino acids. Trimming took off 5 bases at V and 8 bases at J, with 21 bases between the two ends. From germline, CDR1 is SGHTA and CDR2 FQGNSA. The CDR3 nucleotides read TGTGCCAGCAGCACGGGAACGCACAGTACTGGGGGCTACACCTTC. This gives the protein CASSTGTHSTGGYTF. Full variable domain (rest looked up from reference TRBV7-2 and TRBJ1-2): GAGVSQSPSNKVTEKGKDVELRCDPISGHTALYWYRQSLGQGLEFLIYFQGNSAPDKSGLPSDRFSAERTGGSVSTLTIQRTQQEDSAVYLCASSTGTHSTGGYTFGSGTRLTVV.

This clone turned up a few times. V and J are TRBV5-6 and TRBJ2-7, with 7 bases fitting TRBD2. The germline CDR1 and CDR2 sequences are SGHDT and YYEEEE. This CDR3 is 15 amino acids long. J was trimmed by 4 bases and V by 4 bases; bases with no gene match: 11. This CDR3 reads CASSIMGGRMYEQYF. The CDR3 coding sequence is TGTGCCAGCAGCATCATGGGCGGGAGAATGTACGAGCAGTACTTC.

The chain has TRBV7-9 and TRBJ2-5; possibly TRBD1 for D (6 bases). The J call is in doubt because the DNA end fits TRBJ2-7 better. The CDR3 covers 13 residues. Germline CDR1 reads SEHNR; CDR2 reads FQNEAQ (reference sequence). Written as DNA, the CDR3 is TGTGCCAGCAGCCCCCGGGACATTTACGAGCAGTACTTC. It yields the protein CASSPRDIYEQYF.

The rearrangement uses TRBV28 and TRBJ1-3, with 7 bases aligning to TRBD1. The V segment lost 6 bases and the J segment 0 bases; nucleotides outside the gene matches: 5. The CDR3 runs to 15 residues. CDR1 and CDR2 from the germline V gene are MDHEN and SYDVKM. The CDR3 sequence: CASRGGLSSGNTIYF. CDR3 bases: TGTGCCAGCAGAGGGGGCCTAAGCTCTGGAAACACCATATATTTT.

The chain combines TRBV9 with TRBJ1-1; D not certain. This CDR3 contains 17 residues. Trimming removed 3 bases from V and 3 bases from J, with 21 bases in between. The germline V gene has CDR1 SGDLS and CDR2 YYNGEE. For the CDR3, the DNA is TGTGCCAGCAGCGAGCCCCTCGGGGTAAAGAGTGACACTGAAGCTTTCTTT. It specifies CASSEPLGVKSDTEAFF.

This clone appeared once. The rearrangement uses TRBV5-1 and TRBJ2-2, with TRBD2 as a possible D gene (5 bases). The V gene lost 4 bases and the J gene lost 3 bases, with 13 bases spanning the gap. From germline, CDR1 is SGHRS and CDR2 YFSETQ. The CDR3 length is 15 residues. The CDR3 here is CASSPDGKYTGELFF. Written as DNA, the CDR3 is TGCGCCAGCAGCCCCGACGGGAAATACACCGGGGAGCTGTTTTTT.

The chain is built from TRBV21-1 and TRBJ2-1; the table's D call TRBD1 went unverified against the DNA. TRBV21-1 is shown as a pseudogene. The CDR3 length is 14 residues. CDR3 sequence (DNA): TGTGCCAGCAGCAAGGGACAGGGGAAGAATGAGCAGTTCTTC. Translated, it gives CASSKGQGKNEQFF.

The chain couples TRBV7-6 to TRBJ1-1, with D perhaps TRBD1 (5 bases). CDR3 length equals 17 residues. The V end lost 6 bases, the J end lost 1 base, and 21 bases lay between the germline ends. Germline V gives CDR1 SGHVS, CDR2 FNYEAQ. CDR3 nucleotides: TGTGCCAGCAGTTCCCTACCCCCCCAGGGAGGGAACACTGAAGCTTTCTTT. Translation: CASSSLPPQGGNTEAFF.

The chain joins TRBV29-1 to TRBJ1-1; no definite D call. The CDR3 sequence is 13 residues long. The V and J ends lost 3 bases and 3 bases respectively, with 11 bases between them. Germline V lookup: CDR1 SQVTM, CDR2 ANQGSEA. The CDR3 sequence is CSVEMGRDTEAFF. The CDR3 DNA reads as TGCAGCGTTGAGATGGGGAGGGACACTGAAGCTTTCTTT. The entire variable domain, with the rest obtained from reference TRBV29-1 and TRBJ1-1, is as follows: SAVISQKPSRDICQRGTSLTIQCQVDSQVTMMFWYRQQPGQSLTLIATANQGSEATYESGFVIDKFPISRPNLTFSTLTVSNMSPEDSSIYLCSVEMGRDTEAFFGQGTRLTVV.

The rearrangement joins TRBV18 to TRBJ2-2; 8 bases are a match to TRBD2. The CDR3 contains 15 residues. Germline lookup yields CDR1 KGHSH and CDR2 LQKENI. The J segment lost 6 bases and the V segment lost 3 bases, leaving 6 bases of the junction unmatched. CDR3 residues: CASSPPGLVSGELFF. DNA for the CDR3: TGTGCCAGCTCACCTCCGGGACTAGTTTCCGGGGAGCTGTTTTTT.

The V call is TRBV7-9, the J call TRBJ2-7; D unresolved. Trimming removed 1 base at V and 6 bases at J, with 7 bases between. The germline CDR1 and CDR2 sequences are SEHNR and FQNEAQ (reference sequence). CDR3 length equals 12 residues. In nucleotides, the CDR3 is TGTGCCAGCAGCTTAGATAGTGTCGAGCAGTACTTC. It is translated as CASSLDSVEQYF.

This clone was counted once. The chain carries TRBV2 and TRBJ1-4, with D maybe TRBD1 (5 bases). The CDR3 totals 14 residues. V dropped 7 bases and J dropped 0 bases, with 9 bases sitting between them. From germline, CDR1 is SNHLY and CDR2 FYNNEI. The CDR3 DNA sequence: TGTGCCAGCAAGGGGAAATCAACTAATGAAAAACTGTTTTTT. Translated: CASKGKSTNEKLFF. The complete variable domain, with remaining parts taken from reference TRBV2 and TRBJ1-4, reads EPEVTQTPSHQVTQMGQEVILRCVPISNHLYFYWYRQILGQKVEFLVSFYNNEISEKSEIFDDQFSVERPDGSNFTLKIRSTKLEDSAMYFCASKGKSTNEKLFFGSGTQLSVL.

The chain links TRBV5-3 to TRBJ2-1; 11 bases fit TRBD2. TRBV5-3 is identified as an open reading frame with a role that is uncertain. This CDR3 region has 22 residues. V gave up 0 bases and J gave up 2 bases; unmatched junction bases: 19. CDR3 sequence reads: CARSLVLSRTSGPGYPYNEQFF. For the CDR3, the DNA is TGTGCCAGAAGCTTGGTTTTGTCAAGGACTAGCGGGCCGGGCTATCCCTACAATGAGCAGTTCTTC.

This chain connects TRBV12-2 to TRBJ1-2. TRBV12-2 is marked as a pseudogene. The CDR3 runs to 17 residues. CDR3 sequence (DNA): TGTGCAAGTCGCCCATGCACCCGTGGGGGGGTCGGCTATGGCTACACCTTC. This translates into CASRPCTRGGVGYGYTF.

This clone was counted only a few times. This chain's CDR3 is CASSGDRSGGEAFF. Written as DNA, the CDR3 is TGTGCCAGTAGTGGGGACAGGAGTGGAGGGGAAGCTTTCTTT. V is TRBV19 and J is TRBJ1-1; 8 nucleotides align to TRBD1. Germline V gene data show CDR1 as LNHDA and CDR2 as SQIVND (reference sequence). Trimming at V came to 5 bases and at J to 8 bases, leaving 10 bases not matched to a gene. The CDR3 has 14 amino acids.

In nucleotides, the CDR3 is TGTGCCAGCAGACTGGGACTAGTTTGTTGTGAGCAGTTCTTC. Amino acid sequence: CASRLGLVCCEQFF. This rearrangement joins TRBV6-5 to TRBJ2-1; 8 bases match TRBD2. Per germline, CDR1 MNHEY and CDR2 SVGAGI. V was clipped by 6 bases and J by 9 bases; unmatched bases: 10. The CDR3 is 14 residues long.

The genes are TRBV10-3 and TRBJ1-6; no firm D call. The germline V gene encodes CDR1 ENHRY and CDR2 SYGVKD. Trimming stripped 10 bases from V and 5 bases from J, with 12 bases between. The CDR3 has 13 residues. CDR3 residues: CASLGPDNSPLHF. CDR3 sequence (DNA): TGTGCCAGCCTGGGCCCCGATAATTCACCCCTCCACTTT.

The CDR3 DNA reads as TGTGCCAGCAGCTCAAAACAAGCGGGAGAAGGCCCAGATACGCAGTATTTT. This sequence encodes CASSSKQAGEGPDTQYF. This chain uses TRBV7-8 with TRBJ2-3; 8 bases align to TRBD2. Germline CDR1 and CDR2: SGHVS and FQNEAQ. The CDR3 sequence is 17 residues long. The junction had 13 bases not matched to a gene; V was cut back by 4 bases and J by 4 bases.

The J gene is TRBJ2-3, the V gene TRBV5-1; 11 nucleotides line up with TRBD1. Trimming removed 2 bases from V and 3 bases from J; junction bases left unmatched: 2. Germline V lookup: CDR1 SGHRS, CDR2 YFSETQ. There are 15 residues in the CDR3. CDR3 sequence reads: CASSFGQGATDTQYF. The CDR3 nucleotides read TGCGCCAGCAGCTTCGGACAGGGGGCGACAGATACGCAGTATTTT.

This chain connects TRBV7-2 to TRBJ1-2, with a weak D call TRBD1 (5 bases). This CDR3 contains 16 residues. The V gene's germline CDR1 is SGHTA and CDR2 FQGNSA. V was clipped by 4 bases and J by 4 bases, with 19 bases between them. CDR3 DNA: TGTGCCAGCAGCTCGAAGGGAGGGGACTTCTTCTATGGCTACACCTTC. This encodes CASSSKGGDFFYGYTF.

V and J are TRBV29-1 and TRBJ1-1; no definite D call. V was trimmed by 1 base and J by 11 bases, leaving 8 bases between them. Germline V gene sequence: CDR1 SQVTM, CDR2 ANQGSEA. The CDR3 is 10 amino acids. CDR3 sequence (DNA): TGCAGCGTTGAAGCAAGAACTGCTTTCTTT. It is translated as CSVEARTAFF. The complete variable domain, with remaining parts taken from reference TRBV29-1 and TRBJ1-1, reads SAVISQKPSRDICQRGTSLTIQCQVDSQVTMMFWYRQQPGQSLTLIATANQGSEATYESGFVIDKFPISRPNLTFSTLTVSNMSPEDSSIYLCSVEARTAFFGQGTRLTVV.